This T cell receptor beta chain was captured in a study of cytomegalovirus exposure and HLA in healthy donors. The germline CDR1 and CDR2 sequences are MGHDK and SYGVNS. The CDR3 is 14 residues long. The junction had 4 bases not matched to a gene; V was cut back by 6 bases and J by 5 bases. PCR employed 60 Vbeta and 13 Jbeta primers. Method: immunoSEQ multiplex PCR; TCRdb's copy keeps in-frame clones and lacks some. The data contain roughly 170,000 clones, 80% of them singletons. Sequencing was done on a sample of PBMCs. The gene calls are TRBV25-1 and TRBJ2-2, with 9 nucleotides matching TRBD1. This sequence originates from a young man in good health and CMV-seropositive. The DNA of the CDR3 is TGTGCCAGCAGGGGAGACAGGGGGACCGGGGAGCTGTTTTTT. Translation gives CASRGDRGTGELFF.